This T cell receptor (beta chain) was sequenced in a study of blood T cell repertoires in COVID-19. Study-level background: Spain, Italy and the United States supplied samples that represented acute and convalescent COVID-19. From T cells, B-cell-depleted T cells, or PBMCs came the material, which was cDNA or gDNA.

Methods used by the authors: Amplification from reference gene primers served as the basis for estimated nucleated cell counts. Sequencing was performed with immunoSEQ multiplex PCR; in TCRdb, only in-frame clones are kept and a portion is missing. The V and J calls and clone size were taken over from that table, and D and trimming were inferred from the DNA. Among about 20,000 clones listed, 80% to 95% were seen once. Per the germline V gene, CDR1 is SGHRS and CDR2 is YFSETQ. The CDR3 covers 16 residues. The junction had 3 bases not matched to a gene; V was cut back by 3 bases and J by 5 bases. The sequenced material came from peripheral blood. The chain links TRBV5-1 to TRBJ2-3; TRBD2 aligns across 16 bases. This TCR was recovered from a woman between 45 and 60 years old with active COVID-19. The CDR3, as DNA: TGCGCCAGCAGCTCAGGGACTAGCGGGAGGGGAGATACGCAGTATTTT. This encodes CASSSGTSGRGDTQYF. Complete variable domain (other parts from reference TRBV5-1 and TRBJ2-3): KAGVTQTPRYLIKTRGQQVTLSCSPISGHRSVSWYQQTPGQGLQFLFEYFSETQRNKGNFPGRFSGRQFSNSRSEMNVSTLELGDSALYLCASSSGTSGRGDTQYFGPGTRLTVL.